This T cell receptor beta chain was sequenced for a study of CD8 T cells in ankylosing spondylitis. Regarding the study as a whole: Relatively scarce in peripheral blood, disease-linked clones were CD8+.

TCRdb called the 5' RACE reads again in MiXCR, with one record for every CDR3 protein. The data show about 300,000 distinct CDR3 sequences, with about a fifth seen just once and about 4% held by the top ten. The V and J ends lost 1 base and 0 bases respectively, with 13 bases between them. Germline loops: CDR1 DFQATT, CDR2 SNEGSKA (reference sequence). This CDR3 is 15 amino acids long. About this clonotype itself: Its specificity is not known.

The receptor was isolated from a female donor with ankylosing spondylitis or in good health (not recorded which). Sequences were obtained from blood, either unsorted or a sorted T cell fraction (not recorded which). The chain couples TRBV20-1 to TRBJ2-7; weak D call: TRBD1 (6 bases). CDR3 DNA: TGCAGTGCTAGAGGTGCGGCAGGGGACTCCTACGAGCAGTACTTC. Protein sequence: CSARGAAGDSYEQYF.